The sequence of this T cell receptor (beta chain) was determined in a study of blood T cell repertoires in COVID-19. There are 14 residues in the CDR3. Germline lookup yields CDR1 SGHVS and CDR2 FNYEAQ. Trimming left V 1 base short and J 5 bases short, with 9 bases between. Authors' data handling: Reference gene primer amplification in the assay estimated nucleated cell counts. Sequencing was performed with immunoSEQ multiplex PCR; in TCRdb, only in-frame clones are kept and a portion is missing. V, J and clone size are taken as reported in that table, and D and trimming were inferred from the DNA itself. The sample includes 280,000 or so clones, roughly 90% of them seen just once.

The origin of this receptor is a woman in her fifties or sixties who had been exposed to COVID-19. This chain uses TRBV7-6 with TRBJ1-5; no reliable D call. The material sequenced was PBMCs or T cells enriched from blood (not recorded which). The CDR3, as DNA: TGTGCCAGCAGCTTAGTCGGGTGGGATCAGCCCCAGCATTTT. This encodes CASSLVGWDQPQHF.